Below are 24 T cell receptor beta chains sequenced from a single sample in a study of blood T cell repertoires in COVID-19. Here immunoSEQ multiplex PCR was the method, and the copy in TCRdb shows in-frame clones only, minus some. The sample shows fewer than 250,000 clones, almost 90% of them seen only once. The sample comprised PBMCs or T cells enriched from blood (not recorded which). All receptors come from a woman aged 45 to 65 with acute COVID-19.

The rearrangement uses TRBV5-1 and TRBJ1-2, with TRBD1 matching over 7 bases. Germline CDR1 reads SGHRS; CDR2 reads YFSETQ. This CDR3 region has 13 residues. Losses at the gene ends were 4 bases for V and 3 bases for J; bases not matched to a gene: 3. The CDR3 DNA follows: TGCGCCAGCAGCCTAGACAGGGACTATGGCTACACCTTC. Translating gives CASSLDRDYGYTF.

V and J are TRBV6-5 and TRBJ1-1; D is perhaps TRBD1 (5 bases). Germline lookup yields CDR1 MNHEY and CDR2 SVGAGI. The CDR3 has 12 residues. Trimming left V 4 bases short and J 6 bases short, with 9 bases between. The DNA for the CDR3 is TGTGCCAGCAGTTTAGGGGCTTCTGAAGCTTTCTTT. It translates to CASSLGASEAFF.

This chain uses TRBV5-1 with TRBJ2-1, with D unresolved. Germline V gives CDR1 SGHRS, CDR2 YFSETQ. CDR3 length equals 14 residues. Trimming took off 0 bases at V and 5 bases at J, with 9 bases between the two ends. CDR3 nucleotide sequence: TGCGCCAGCAGCTTGGCTTCTCCCGACAATGAGCAGTTCTTC. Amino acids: CASSLASPDNEQFF.

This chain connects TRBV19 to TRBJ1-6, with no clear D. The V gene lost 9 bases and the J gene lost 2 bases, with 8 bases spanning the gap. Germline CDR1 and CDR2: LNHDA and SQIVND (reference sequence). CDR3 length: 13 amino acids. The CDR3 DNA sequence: TGTGCCAGCCGGGATACCTATAATTCACCCCTCCACTTT. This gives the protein CASRDTYNSPLHF.

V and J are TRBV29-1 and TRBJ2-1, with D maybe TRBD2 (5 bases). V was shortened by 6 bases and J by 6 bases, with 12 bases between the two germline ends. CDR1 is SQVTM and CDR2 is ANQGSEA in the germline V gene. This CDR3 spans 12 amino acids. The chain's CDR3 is CSVRPGLNEQFF. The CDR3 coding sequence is TGCAGCGTGCGCCCCGGACTCAATGAGCAGTTCTTC.

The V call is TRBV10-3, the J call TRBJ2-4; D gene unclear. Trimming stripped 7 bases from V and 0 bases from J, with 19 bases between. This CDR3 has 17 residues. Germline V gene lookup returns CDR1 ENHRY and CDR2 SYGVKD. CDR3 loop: CAINGRYPSLAKNIQYF. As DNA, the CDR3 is TGTGCCATCAACGGCAGGTATCCATCTCTAGCCAAAAACATTCAGTACTTC.

This CDR3 is CASSRERGRGSIFYEQYF. CDR3 coding DNA: TGTGCCAGCAGCCGGGAGAGGGGCAGGGGTTCGATTTTCTACGAGCAGTACTTC. This chain links TRBV3-1 (or the pseudogene TRBV3-2) with TRBJ2-7, with a possible D match to TRBD1 (6 bases). Trimming cost V 4 bases and J 3 bases, with 25 bases left between them. The germline V gene encodes CDR1 LGHDT and CDR2 YNNKEL (reference sequence). The CDR3 spans 18 residues.

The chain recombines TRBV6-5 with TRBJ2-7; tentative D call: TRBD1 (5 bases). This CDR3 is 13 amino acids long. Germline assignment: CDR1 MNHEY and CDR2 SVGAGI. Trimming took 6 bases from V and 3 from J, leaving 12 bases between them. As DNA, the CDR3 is TGTGCCAGCAGGGTTATAGACAGCTACGAGCAGTACTTC. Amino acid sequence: CASRVIDSYEQYF.

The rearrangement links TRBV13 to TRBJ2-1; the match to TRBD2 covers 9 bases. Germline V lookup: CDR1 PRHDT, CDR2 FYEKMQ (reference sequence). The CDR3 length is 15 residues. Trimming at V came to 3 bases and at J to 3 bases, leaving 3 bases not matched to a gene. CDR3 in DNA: TGTGCCAGCAGCTTTCGACTAGCGGTCTACAATGAGCAGTTCTTC. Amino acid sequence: CASSFRLAVYNEQFF.

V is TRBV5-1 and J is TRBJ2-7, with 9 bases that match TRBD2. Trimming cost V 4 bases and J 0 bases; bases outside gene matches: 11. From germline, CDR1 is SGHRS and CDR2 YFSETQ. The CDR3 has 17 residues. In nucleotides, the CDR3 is TGCGCCAGCAGCCGGGGGCTAGCGGGAATAACCTCCTACGAGCAGTACTTC. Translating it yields CASSRGLAGITSYEQYF.

The CDR3 DNA is TGTGCCAGCAGTTTATCTCGGGGTAGAGAGACCCAGTACTTC. Protein sequence: CASSLSRGRETQYF. The rearrangement links TRBV28 to TRBJ2-5, with a weak D call TRBD2 (5 bases). CDR1 and CDR2 from the germline V gene are MDHEN and SYDVKM. This CDR3 spans 14 amino acids. Deletions cut 1 base from V and 4 bases from J, with 10 bases between.

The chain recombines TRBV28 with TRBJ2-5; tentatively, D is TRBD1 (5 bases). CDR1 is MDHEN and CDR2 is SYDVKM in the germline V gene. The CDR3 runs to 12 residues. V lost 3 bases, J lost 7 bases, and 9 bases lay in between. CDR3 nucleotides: TGTGCCAGCAGTTTGGGGCCGCGGACCCAGTACTTC. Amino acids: CASSLGPRTQYF. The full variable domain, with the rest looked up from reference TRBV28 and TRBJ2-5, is DVKVTQSSRYLVKRTGEKVFLECVQDMDHENMFWYRQDPGLGLRLIYFSYDVKMKEKGDIPEGYSVSREKKERFSLILESASTNQTSMYLCASSLGPRTQYFGPGTRLLVL.

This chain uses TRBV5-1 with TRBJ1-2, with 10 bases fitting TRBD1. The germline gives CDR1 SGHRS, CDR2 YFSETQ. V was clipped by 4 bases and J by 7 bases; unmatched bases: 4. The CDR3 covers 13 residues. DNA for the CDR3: TGCGCCAGCAGCCTGGACAGGGGGATTGGCTACACCTTC. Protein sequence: CASSLDRGIGYTF.

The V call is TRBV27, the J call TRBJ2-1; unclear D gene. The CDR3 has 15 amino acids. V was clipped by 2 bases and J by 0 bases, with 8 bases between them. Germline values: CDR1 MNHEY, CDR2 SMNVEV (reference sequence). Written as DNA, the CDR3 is TGTGCCAGCAGTTTAAACAGAGTCTCCTACAATGAGCAGTTCTTC. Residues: CASSLNRVSYNEQFF.

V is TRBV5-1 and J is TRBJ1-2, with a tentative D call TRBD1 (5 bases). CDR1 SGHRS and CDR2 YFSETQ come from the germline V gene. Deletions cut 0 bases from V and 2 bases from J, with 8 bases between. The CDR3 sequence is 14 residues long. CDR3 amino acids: CASSLVAGNYGYTF. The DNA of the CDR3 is TGCGCCAGCAGCTTGGTTGCAGGGAACTATGGCTACACCTTC.

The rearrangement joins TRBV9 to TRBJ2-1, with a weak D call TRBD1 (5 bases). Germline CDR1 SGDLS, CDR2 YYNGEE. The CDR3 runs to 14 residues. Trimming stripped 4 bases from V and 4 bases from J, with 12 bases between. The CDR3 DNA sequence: TGTGCCAGCAGCCCTAGGACAAATTACAATGAGCAGTTCTTC. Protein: CASSPRTNYNEQFF.

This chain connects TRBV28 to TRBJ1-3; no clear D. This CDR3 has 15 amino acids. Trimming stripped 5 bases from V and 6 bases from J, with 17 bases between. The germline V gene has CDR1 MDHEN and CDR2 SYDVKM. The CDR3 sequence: CASSPRAAGVNTIYF. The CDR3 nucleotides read TGTGCCAGCAGTCCAAGGGCCGCCGGGGTAAACACCATATATTTT. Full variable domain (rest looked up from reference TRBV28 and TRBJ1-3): DVKVTQSSRYLVKRTGEKVFLECVQDMDHENMFWYRQDPGLGLRLIYFSYDVKMKEKGDIPEGYSVSREKKERFSLILESASTNQTSMYLCASSPRAAGVNTIYFGEGSWLTVV.

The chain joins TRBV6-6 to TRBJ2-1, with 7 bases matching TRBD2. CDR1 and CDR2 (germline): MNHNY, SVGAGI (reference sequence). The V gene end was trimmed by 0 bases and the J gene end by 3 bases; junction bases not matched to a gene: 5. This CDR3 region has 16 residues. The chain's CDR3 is CASSYSGTNHYNEQFF. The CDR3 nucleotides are TGTGCCAGCAGTTACTCGGGGACTAACCACTACAATGAGCAGTTCTTC.

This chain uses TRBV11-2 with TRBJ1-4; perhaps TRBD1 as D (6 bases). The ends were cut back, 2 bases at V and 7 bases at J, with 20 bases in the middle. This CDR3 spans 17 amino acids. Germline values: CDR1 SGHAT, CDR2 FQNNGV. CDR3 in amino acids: CASSLSGSWGPGEKLFF. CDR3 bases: TGTGCCAGCAGCTTATCCGGGTCATGGGGGCCTGGTGAAAAACTGTTTTTT.

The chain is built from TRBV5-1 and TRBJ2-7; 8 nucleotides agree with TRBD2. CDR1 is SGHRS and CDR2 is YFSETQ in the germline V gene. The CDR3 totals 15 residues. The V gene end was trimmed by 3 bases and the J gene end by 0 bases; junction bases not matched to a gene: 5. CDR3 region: CASSSIAGSSYEQYF. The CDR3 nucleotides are TGCGCCAGCAGCTCAATAGCGGGGAGCTCCTACGAGCAGTACTTC.

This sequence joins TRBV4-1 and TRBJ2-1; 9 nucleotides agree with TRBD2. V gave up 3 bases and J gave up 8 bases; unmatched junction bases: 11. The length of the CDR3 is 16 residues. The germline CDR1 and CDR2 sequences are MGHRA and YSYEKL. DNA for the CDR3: TGCGCCAGCAGCCAGGGATCTAGCGGGATGAGGGATGAGCAGTTCTTC. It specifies CASSQGSSGMRDEQFF.

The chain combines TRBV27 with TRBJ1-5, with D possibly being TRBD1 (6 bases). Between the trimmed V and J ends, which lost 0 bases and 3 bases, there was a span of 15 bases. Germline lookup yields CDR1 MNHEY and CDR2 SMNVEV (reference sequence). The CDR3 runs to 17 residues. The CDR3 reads CASSLSFGAGDNQPQHF. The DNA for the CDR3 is TGTGCCAGCAGTTTATCTTTTGGCGCAGGGGACAATCAGCCCCAGCATTTT.

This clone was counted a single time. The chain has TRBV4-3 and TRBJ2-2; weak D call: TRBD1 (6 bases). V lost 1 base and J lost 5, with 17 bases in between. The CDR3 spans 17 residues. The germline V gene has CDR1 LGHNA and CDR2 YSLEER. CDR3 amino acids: CASSQAPRIGTTGELFF. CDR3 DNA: TGCGCCAGCAGCCAAGCACCTCGGATCGGGACAACCGGGGAGCTGTTTTTT.

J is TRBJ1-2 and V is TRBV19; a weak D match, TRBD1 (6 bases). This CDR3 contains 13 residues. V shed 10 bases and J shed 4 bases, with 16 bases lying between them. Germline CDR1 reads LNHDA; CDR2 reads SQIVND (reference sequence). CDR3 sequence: CATMSTGFYGYTF. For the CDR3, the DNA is TGTGCCACGATGTCGACAGGATTCTATGGCTACACCTTC. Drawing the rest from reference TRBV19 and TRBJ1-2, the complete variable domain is DGGITQSPKYLFRKEGQNVTLSCEQNLNHDAMYWYRQDPGQGLRLIYYSQIVNDFQKGDIAEGYSVSREKKESFPLTVTSAQKNPTAFYLCATMSTGFYGYTFGSGTRLTVV.